This entry is about one T cell receptor beta chain. The antigen is undetermined. The data derive from a study of cytomegalovirus exposure and HLA in healthy donors. Use of 60 Vbeta and 13 Jbeta primers characterized the PCR. In the source study's methods: Roughly 10 million shared chains were among the approximately 87 million unique TCR beta chains that a later analysis counted. Data came from immunoSEQ multiplex PCR; TCRdb stores just in-frame clones and leaves some out. The D gene and trimming were derived from the DNA, and the V and J assignments and clone size from that table. This table holds under 200,000 clones, roughly 80% found once. Study observations and caveats: As confirmed in vitro, a few CMV-associated chains were specific for CMV antigens. When a later analysis compared HLA-associated TCR beta chains with equally common others, the HLA-associated chains turned out to be more clonally expanded and to have lower generation probabilities. Accurate HLA-A and HLA-B prediction from TCR beta sequences was reported for most subjects.

This CDR3 is 18 amino acids long. CDR1 and CDR2 from the germline V gene are ENHRY and SYGVKD. V trimming: 4 bases; J trimming: 0 bases; junction bases outside the gene matches: 5. This sequence was found in a human donor in good health. Source material: PBMCs. The gene calls are TRBV10-3 and TRBJ2-1, with TRBD2 matching over 14 bases. CDR3 sequence (DNA): TGTGCCATCAGTGCAAGACTAGCGGGGGGGAGCTCCTACAATGAGCAGTTCTTC. The encoded protein is CAISARLAGGSSYNEQFF.